This T cell receptor beta chain was obtained from a study of cytomegalovirus exposure and HLA in healthy donors. General study findings and limits: The study listed approximately 160 cytomegalovirus-associated TCR beta chains. In a later analysis, a genetic analysis reported fewer productive-TCR N-insertions in an Asian-associated ancestry cluster than the cohort average. Most TCR sequences were rare, but some public TCRs occurred in many donors.

The CDR3 contains 12 residues. The germline V gene encodes CDR1 SEHNR and CDR2 FQNEAQ (reference sequence). The trim removed 5 bases at V and 8 bases at J, leaving 4 bases unmatched. In the PCR, 60 Vbeta and 13 Jbeta primers were used. The protocol was immunoSEQ multiplex PCR, while the TCRdb copy is restricted to in-frame clones and leaves out a portion. Here the sample spans 170,000 or so clones, roughly 81% being singletons. As to this clone: Antigen unknown.

Each donor was healthy, and each was a bone marrow donor. This clonotype originated in a girl aged 10-17 years in good health and CMV-seropositive. The specimen was PBMCs. The J gene is TRBJ1-2, the V gene TRBV7-9; 8 bases match TRBD1. The CDR3 DNA reads as TGTGCCAGCAGCCAGGACAGGGTGGGCTACACCTTC. Its protein is CASSQDRVGYTF.